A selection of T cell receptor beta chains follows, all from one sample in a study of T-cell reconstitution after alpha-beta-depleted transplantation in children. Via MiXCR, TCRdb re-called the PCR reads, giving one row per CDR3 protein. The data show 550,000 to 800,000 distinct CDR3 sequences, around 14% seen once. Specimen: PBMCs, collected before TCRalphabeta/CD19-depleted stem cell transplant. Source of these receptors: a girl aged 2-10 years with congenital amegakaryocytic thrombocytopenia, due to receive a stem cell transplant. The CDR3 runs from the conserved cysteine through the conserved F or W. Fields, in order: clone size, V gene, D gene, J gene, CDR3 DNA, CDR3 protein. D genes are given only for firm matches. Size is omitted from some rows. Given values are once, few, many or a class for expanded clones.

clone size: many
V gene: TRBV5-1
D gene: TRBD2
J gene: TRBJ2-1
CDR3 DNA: TGCGCCAGCAGCGCTACTAGCGGGAGCTCCTACAATGAGCAGTTCTTC
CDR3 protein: CASSATSGSSYNEQFF

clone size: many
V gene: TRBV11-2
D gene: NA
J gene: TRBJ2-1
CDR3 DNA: TGTGCCAGCAGCTTAGTTTCGGGAATGGTCGTCAATGAGCAGTTCTTC
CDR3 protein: CASSLVSGMVVNEQFF

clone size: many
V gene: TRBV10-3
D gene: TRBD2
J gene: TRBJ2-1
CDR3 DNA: TGTGCCATCAGTGTACGGACTAGCGGTGACAATGAGCAGTTCTTC
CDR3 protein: CAISVRTSGDNEQFF

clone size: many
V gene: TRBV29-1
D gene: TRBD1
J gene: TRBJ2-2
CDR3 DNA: TGCAGCGTTGAAACCCGACAGGGGGCAGCAGGCGGGGAGCTGTTTTTT
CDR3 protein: CSVETRQGAAGGELFF

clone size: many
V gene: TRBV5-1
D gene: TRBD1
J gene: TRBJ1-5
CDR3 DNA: TGCGCCAGCACCCACACAGGGGGTCACGTAGTTAGTCAGCCCCAGCATTTT
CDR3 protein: CASTHTGGHVVSQPQHF

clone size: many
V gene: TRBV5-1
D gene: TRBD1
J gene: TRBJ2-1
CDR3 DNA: TGCGCCAGTAACAGGGGGCTTATGGTCGGGAATGAGCAGTTCTTC
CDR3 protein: CASNRGLMVGNEQFF

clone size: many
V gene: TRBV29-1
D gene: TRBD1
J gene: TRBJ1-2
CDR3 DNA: TGCAGCGTTGAAGGACAGGGTAGCTATGGCTACACCTTC
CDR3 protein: CSVEGQGSYGYTF

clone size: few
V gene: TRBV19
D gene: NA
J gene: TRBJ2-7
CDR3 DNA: TGTGCCAGTAAAGGGGACACATACGAGCAGTACTTC
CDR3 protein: CASKGDTYEQYF

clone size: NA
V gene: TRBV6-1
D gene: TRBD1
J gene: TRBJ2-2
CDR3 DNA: TGTGCCAGCAGGAGATCACTGGACAGGGTCGGTGGGGAGCTGTTTTTT
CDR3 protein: CASRRSLDRVGGELFF

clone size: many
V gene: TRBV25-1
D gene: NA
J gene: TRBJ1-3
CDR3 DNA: TGTGCCAGCAGTGAACTAGGGACAGGAAACACCATATATTTT
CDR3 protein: CASSELGTGNTIYF

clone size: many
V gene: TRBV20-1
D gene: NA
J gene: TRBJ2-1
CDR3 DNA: TGCAGTGCTGGGCTATACTTCGAGCAGTTCTTC
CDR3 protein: CSAGLYFEQFF

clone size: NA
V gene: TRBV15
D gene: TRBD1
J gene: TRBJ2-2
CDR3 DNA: TGTGCCACCAGCAGAAGAGAAGGGTCAGGGGGCTTCGGGGAGCTGTTTTTT
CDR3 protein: CATSRREGSGGFGELFF

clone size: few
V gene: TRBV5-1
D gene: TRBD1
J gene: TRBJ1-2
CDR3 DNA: TGCGCCAGCAGCTTGGTCGGCGGGACAGCGGTCCATGGCTACACCTTC
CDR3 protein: CASSLVGGTAVHGYTF

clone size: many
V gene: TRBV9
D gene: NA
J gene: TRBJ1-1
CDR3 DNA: TGTGCCAGCAGCATTAGGGGAGATGCGAACACTGAAGCTTTCTTT
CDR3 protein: CASSIRGDANTEAFF

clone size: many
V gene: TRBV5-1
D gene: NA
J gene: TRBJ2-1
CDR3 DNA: TGCGCCAGCAGCTTTTTAGCGGACAATGAGCAGTTCTTC
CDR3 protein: CASSFLADNEQFF

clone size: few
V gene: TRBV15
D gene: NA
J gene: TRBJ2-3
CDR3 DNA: TGTGCCACCAGGGACCCCCCAACAGATACGCAGTATTTT
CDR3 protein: CATRDPPTDTQYF

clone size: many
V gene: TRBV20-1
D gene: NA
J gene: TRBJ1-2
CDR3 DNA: TGCAGTGCTAGAGAAGTTGGAGTTTTGGATGGCTACACCTTC
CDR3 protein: CSAREVGVLDGYTF

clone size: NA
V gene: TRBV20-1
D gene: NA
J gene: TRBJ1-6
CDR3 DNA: TGCAGTGCTAAGCGTAACTCCTATAATTCACCCCTCCACTTT
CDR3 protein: CSAKRNSYNSPLHF

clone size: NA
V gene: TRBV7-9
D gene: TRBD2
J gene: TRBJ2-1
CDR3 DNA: TGTGCCAGCCCCTCTGCGGGAGGGCCGAGGTTGGATGAGCAGTTCTTC
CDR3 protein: CASPSAGGPRLDEQFF

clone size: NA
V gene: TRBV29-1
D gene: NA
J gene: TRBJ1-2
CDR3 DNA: TGCAGCGTTGATAGGGCCTATGACTACACCTTC
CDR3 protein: CSVDRAYDYTF

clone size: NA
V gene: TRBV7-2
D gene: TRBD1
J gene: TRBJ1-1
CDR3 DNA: TGTGCCAGCGGACGACAGGGCCCAAACACTGAAGCTTTCTTT
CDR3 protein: CASGRQGPNTEAFF

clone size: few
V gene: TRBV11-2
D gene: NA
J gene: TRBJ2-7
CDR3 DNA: TGTGCCAGCAGCACACCGAGGGTTAGCGAGCAGTACTTC
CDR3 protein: CASSTPRVSEQYF

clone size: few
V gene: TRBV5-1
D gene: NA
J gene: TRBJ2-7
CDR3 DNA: TGCGCCAGCAGCTTAGGGTCAGAGTCGCACGAGCAGTACTTC
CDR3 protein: CASSLGSESHEQYF

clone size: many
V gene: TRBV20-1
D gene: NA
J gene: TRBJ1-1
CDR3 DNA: TGCAGTGCTATTGGGACTGAAGCTTTCTTT
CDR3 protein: CSAIGTEAFF

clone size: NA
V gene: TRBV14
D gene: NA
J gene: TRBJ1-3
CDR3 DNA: TGTGCCAGCAGTCCGACTTTCACTGGAAACACCATATATTTT
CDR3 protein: CASSPTFTGNTIYF

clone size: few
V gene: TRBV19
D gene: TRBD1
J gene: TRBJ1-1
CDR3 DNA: TGTGCCAGTAGTATGCGGGACAGGGAAAATGAAGCTTTCTTT
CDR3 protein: CASSMRDRENEAFF

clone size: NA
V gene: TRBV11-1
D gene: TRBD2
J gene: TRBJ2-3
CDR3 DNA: TGTGCCAGCAGCGCCGGGACTAGCGGGCGGGAACGAAGCACAGATACGCAGTATTTT
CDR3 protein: CASSAGTSGRERSTDTQYF

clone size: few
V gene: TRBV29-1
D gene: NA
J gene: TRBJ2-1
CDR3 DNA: TGCAGCGTTAGCGACAATGAGCAGTTCTTC
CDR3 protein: CSVSDNEQFF

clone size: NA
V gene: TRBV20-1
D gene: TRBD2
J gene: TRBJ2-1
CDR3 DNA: TGCAGTGCTGGGGTAGCGGGACTGAACAATGAGCAGTTCTTC
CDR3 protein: CSAGVAGLNNEQFF

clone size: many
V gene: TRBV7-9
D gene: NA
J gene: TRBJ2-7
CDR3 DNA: TGTGCCAGCAGCTACCCCCAGGGACACTACGAGCAGTACTTC
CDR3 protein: CASSYPQGHYEQYF

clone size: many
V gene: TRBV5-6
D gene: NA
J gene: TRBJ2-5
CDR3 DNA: TGTGCCAGCAGCTTGAGAGGGGTGGAGACCCAGTACTTC
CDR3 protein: CASSLRGVETQYF

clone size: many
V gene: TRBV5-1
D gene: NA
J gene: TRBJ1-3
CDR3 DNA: TGCGCCAGCAGCGAGGACAGTCACTCTGGAAACACCATATATTTT
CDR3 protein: CASSEDSHSGNTIYF

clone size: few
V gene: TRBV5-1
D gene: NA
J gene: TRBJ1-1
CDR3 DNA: TGCGCCAGCAGCCTGGGCTCAAGCACTGAAGCTTTCTTT
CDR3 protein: CASSLGSSTEAFF

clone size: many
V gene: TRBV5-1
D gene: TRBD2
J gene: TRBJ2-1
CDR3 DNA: TGCGCCAGCAGCAAACTAGCGGGGTCGAACAATGAGCAGTTCTTC
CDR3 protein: CASSKLAGSNNEQFF

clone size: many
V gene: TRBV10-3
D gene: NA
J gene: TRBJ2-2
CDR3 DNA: TGTGCCATCAGTGTAGGGACCACCAACGGGGAGCTGTTTTTT
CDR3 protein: CAISVGTTNGELFF

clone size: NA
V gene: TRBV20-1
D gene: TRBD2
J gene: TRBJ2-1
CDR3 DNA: TGCAGTGCCGAATTCGGCGGGAGCGTCGACAATGAGCAGTTCTTC
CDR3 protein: CSAEFGGSVDNEQFF

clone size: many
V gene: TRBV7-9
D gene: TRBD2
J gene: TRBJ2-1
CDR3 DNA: TGTGCCAGCAGTTCCACAACTAGCGGGAGAGGGAATGAGCAGTTCTTC
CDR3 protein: CASSSTTSGRGNEQFF

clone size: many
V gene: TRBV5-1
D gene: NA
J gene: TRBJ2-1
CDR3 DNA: TGCGCCAGCAGCACGGGAACTAGCTCCTACAATGAGCAGTTCTTC
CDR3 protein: CASSTGTSSYNEQFF

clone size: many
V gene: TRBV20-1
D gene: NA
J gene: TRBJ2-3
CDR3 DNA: TGCAGTGCTAGAGATCGGGTTACTGGAAACACAGATACGCAGTATTTT
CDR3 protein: CSARDRVTGNTDTQYF

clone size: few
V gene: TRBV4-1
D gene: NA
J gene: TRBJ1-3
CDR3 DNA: TGCGCCAGCAGCTCCCCAAACCTGGCCCAGACCAGAAACACCATATATTTT
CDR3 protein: CASSSPNLAQTRNTIYF

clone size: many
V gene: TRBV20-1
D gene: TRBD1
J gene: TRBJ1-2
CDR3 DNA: TGCAGTGCTAGAGTCAGGGGGGCTGGCTATGGCTACACCTTC
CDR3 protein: CSARVRGAGYGYTF

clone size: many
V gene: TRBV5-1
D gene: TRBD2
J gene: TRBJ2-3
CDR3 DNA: TGCGCCAGCAAGAGCGGGAGTAGCACAGATACGCAGTATTTT
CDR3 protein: CASKSGSSTDTQYF

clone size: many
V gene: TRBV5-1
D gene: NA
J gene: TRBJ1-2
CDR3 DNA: TGCGCCAGCAGCTTGGGGAACTATGGCTACACCTTC
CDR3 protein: CASSLGNYGYTF

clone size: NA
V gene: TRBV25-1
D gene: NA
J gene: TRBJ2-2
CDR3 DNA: TGTGCCAGCAGTCCGAACTCGCACACCGGGGAGCTGTTTTTT
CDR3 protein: CASSPNSHTGELFF

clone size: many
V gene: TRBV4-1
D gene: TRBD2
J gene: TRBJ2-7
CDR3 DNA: TGCGCCAGCAGCCAAGAATTAGGGACTAGCGGCTCCTACGAGCAGTACTTC
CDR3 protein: CASSQELGTSGSYEQYF

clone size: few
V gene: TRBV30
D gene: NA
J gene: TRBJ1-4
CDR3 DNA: TGTGCCTGGAGTGTCAGGGATGAAAAACTGTTTTTT
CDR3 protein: CAWSVRDEKLFF

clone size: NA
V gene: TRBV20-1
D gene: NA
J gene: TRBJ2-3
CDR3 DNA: TGCAGTGCTCCGGGCGGGATCCCAGATACGCAGTATTTT
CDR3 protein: CSAPGGIPDTQYF

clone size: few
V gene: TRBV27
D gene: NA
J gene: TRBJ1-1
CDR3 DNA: TGTGCCAGCAGTAGCCCCCCCACAGAAGCTTTCTTT
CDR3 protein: CASSSPPTEAFF

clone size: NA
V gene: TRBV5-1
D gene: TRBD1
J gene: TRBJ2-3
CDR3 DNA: TGCGCCAGCAGCCGGGGGGACAGGGGCCCAGATACGCAGTATTTT
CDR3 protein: CASSRGDRGPDTQYF

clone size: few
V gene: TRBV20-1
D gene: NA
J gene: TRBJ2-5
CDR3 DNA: TGCTGTGCTAGACCCTCTTGGTCGAACAAAGGGGGAGAGACCCAGTACTTC
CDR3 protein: CCARPSWSNKGGETQYF

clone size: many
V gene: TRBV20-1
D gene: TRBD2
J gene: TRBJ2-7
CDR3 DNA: TGCAGTGCTCCGATGGCGGGCGGGAGGGCCTTCGAGCAGTACTTC
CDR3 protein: CSAPMAGGRAFEQYF

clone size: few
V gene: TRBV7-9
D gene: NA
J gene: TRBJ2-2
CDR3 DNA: TGTGCCAGCAGCCAGATTGGGGTGAACACCGGGGAGCTGTTTTTT
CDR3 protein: CASSQIGVNTGELFF